The sequence of this T cell receptor beta chain was determined in a study of shared clonotypes between healthy human individuals. About the research overall: Samples came from two female and three male donors aged 18 to 49.

As regards this clone: Its antigen is not known.

Study results and limitations: The study generally estimated greater richness for naive than memory subsets.

Losses at the gene ends were 3 bases for V and 2 bases for J; bases not matched to a gene: 8. Germline lookup yields CDR1 GTSNPN and CDR2 SVGIG (reference sequence). This CDR3 has 15 residues. Using immunoSEQ multiplex PCR, the repertoire was profiled, and TCRdb retains in-frame clones only, with some absent. Of 1.5 million to 2.5 million clones in the sample, approximately 95% are singletons; the top ten hold 1.2%. CD45RO-negative, CCR7-positively selected cells formed the naive CD8 fraction, excluding terminally differentiated effector memory CD45RA+ cells. The chain is built from TRBV30 and TRBJ2-7, with 9 bases identical to TRBD1. The sequenced material came from naive CD8+ T cells sorted from blood. This TCR came from a man aged 18 to 30 in good health. CDR3 DNA: TGTGCCTGGAGCAATTCCGGGACAGGGCCCTACGAGCAGTACTTC. Encoded protein: CAWSNSGTGPYEQYF.